This T cell receptor beta chain was obtained from a study of shared clonotypes between healthy human individuals (dated by TCRdb to between 2020 and 2021). Regarding the complete study: A couple of women and a few men aged 18 to 49 years were included in the cohort. Per donor, three plates each were used for CD4 naive and CD4 memory, two for CD8 naive, and one for CD8 memory. The study deeply sequenced blood TCR repertoires of about 5 healthy adults to estimate repertoire size and the extent of clonotype sharing between individuals. Different laboratories and diverse techniques were used to prepare libraries and sequence TCR repertoires, to increase sequencing depth and limit assay-specific biases. Between about 0.94 and 8.9 billion PBMCs per donor were obtained by leukapheresis.

Using the deep immunoSEQ assay, multiplex PCR amplified TCR CDR3 regions from genomic DNA. Extracted genomic DNA from each cell subset was spread evenly across all wells of several immunoSEQ 96-well plates, with each plate serving as a replicate. For sorted subsets, about 200 ng genomic DNA, equal to tens of thousands of T cell genomes, was loaded into each replicate PCR. The purified libraries were quantified using a Qubit 3.0 fluorometer, sized with a Bioanalyzer 2100, and then quantified again using the KAPA Library Quantification kit. Every immunoSEQ 96-well plate was sequenced on a dedicated single-read 150-cycle Illumina NextSeq 550 flow cell. The authors' pipeline ran thus. The immunoSEQ output contained only junctional sequences without quality scores, so filtering could not match that applied to full-length reads. To assign V/J genes and CDR3, sequences were annotated against IMGT germline references using PyIR, a Python wrapper for IgBLAST v1.9. Any read was removed if the V/J assignment was weak (E-value above 1e-6), the CDR3 was missing, or the read contained stop codons, out-of-frame junctions, or ambiguous translated residues. V3J clonotypes were defined by identical inferred V gene, J gene, and CDR3 amino acid sequence. Percentage overlap between repertoires was calculated by dividing the number of shared unique clonotypes by the size of the smaller repertoire. Three approaches were used to assess repertoire richness: RTK rarefaction, the Chao1 estimator, and Recon v2.1 estimates of unobserved clonotypes. Generation probabilities for all TCRbeta clonotypes obtained by the gDNA method from a handful of donors were computed using OLGA. Sourced from immuneACCESS, this table was stored by TCRdb with only in-frame sequences that have V and J called. A share of the clones is absent; for the studies checked, an unresolved V gene accounts for under half, and the remainder has no known explanation. The V and J calls and clone size were taken over from that table, and D and trimming were inferred from the DNA. In all, the sample holds 800,000 to 1,200,000 clones, and about 80% of those were seen once. About 0.52% of the sample rests with the top ten.

The research as a whole found: Rarefaction of sorted-subset datasets indicated incomplete sequencing despite the large sequencing depth. Pairwise subsampling led to the expectation that sequencing depth would affect the degree of clonotype sharing among donors. Naive subsets generally had larger estimated clonotype richness than memory subsets did. When several donors were compared, the shared fraction of clonotypes was 5% to 6.5% for naive CD4, around 3.6% for naive CD8, roughly 2.5% for memory CD4, and 0.4% for memory CD8. Because the study included only a small number of donors, the genetic and exposure-history diversity represented was limited. Sampling was limited to blood, and TCR repertoires in tissue likely differ from TCR repertoires in blood. Clonotypes shared by all four sorted-subset donors showed higher generation probabilities than non-shared clonotypes.

Donors were healthy HIV-negative adults with no recently reported acute infections or vaccinations. All donors were Caucasian adults living in Nashville, Tennessee, USA. Magnetic negative selection was used to enrich CD4+ T cells, after which naive cells were positively selected on CD45RA and the negative fraction became the memory subset. After blood collection by leukapheresis, PBMCs were isolated using Ficoll-Histopaque density gradient centrifugation and then cryopreserved in the vapor phase of liquid nitrogen. Purity and quantity of every magnetically sorted T cell population were checked by analytical flow cytometry. Each sorted fraction had its genomic DNA isolated and then quantified by UV absorbance on a Nanodrop 2000c. V is trimmed back by 6 bases and J by 0 bases, and the junction contains 4 bases that no gene match accounts for. Its CDR3 holds 15 amino acids, cysteine through phenylalanine. The entry retains the CDR3 DNA only, 45 bases that are in frame from base 1. In the germline V gene, CDR1 corresponds to MNHEY and CDR2 to SVGAGI.

Note on this clone: Its cognate antigen has yet to be identified. It has no much larger one-base neighbor in the sample; base qualities were not kept.

Material for sequencing was memory CD4+ T cells from PBMCs. The label giving this sample's cell subset or site can be read as: CD45RA-negative fraction. The chain is encoded by TRBV6-5 joined to TRBJ2-2; TRBD1 agrees with 7 junctional bases. This TCR was recovered from a man aged 18 to 30 in good health. Some clones in this sample may be carry-over from other donors' samples. The nucleotides read TGTGCCAGCAGCCCCCAGGGGGCGAACACCGGGGAGCTGTTTTTT. Its protein reads: CASSPQGANTGELFF.